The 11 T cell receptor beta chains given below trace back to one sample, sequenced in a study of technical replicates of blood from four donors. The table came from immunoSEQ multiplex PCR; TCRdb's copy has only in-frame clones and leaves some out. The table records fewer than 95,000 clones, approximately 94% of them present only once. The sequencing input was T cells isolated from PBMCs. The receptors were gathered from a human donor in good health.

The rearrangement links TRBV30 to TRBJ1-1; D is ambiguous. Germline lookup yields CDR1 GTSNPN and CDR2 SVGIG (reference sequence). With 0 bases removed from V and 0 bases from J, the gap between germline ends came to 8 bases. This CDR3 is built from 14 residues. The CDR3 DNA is TGTGCCTGGAGTGTTCACAGCATGAACACTGAAGCTTTCTTT. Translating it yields CAWSVHSMNTEAFF.

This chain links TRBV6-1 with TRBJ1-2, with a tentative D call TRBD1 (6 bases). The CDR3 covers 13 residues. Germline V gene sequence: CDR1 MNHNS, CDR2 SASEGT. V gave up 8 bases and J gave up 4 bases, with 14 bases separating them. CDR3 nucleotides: TGTGCCAGCGGAAGGGGGTCTGCCTATGGCTACACCTTC. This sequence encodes CASGRGSAYGYTF.

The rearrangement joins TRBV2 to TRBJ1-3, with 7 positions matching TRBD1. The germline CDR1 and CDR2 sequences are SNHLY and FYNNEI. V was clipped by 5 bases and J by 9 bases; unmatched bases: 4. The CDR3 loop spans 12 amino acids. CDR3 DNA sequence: TGTGCCAGCAGTCAAGACAGGGTCACCATATATTTT. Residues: CASSQDRVTIYF.

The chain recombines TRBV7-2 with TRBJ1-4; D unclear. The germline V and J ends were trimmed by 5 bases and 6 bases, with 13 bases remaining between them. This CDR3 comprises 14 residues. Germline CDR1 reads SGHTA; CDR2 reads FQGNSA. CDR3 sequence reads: CASSADPPYEKLFF. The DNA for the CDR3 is TGTGCCAGCAGCGCGGATCCCCCTTATGAAAAACTGTTTTTT.

The CDR3 DNA reads as TGTGCCAGCAGTGCCCGGCAGGCCGGCTATGGCTACACCTTC. Translated, it gives CASSARQAGYGYTF. The chain joins TRBV25-1 to TRBJ1-2; D remains unclear. The length of the CDR3 is 14 residues. V was shortened by 4 bases and J by 4 bases, with 13 bases between the two germline ends. Looked up from germline, CDR1 is MGHDK and CDR2 is SYGVNS.

The CDR3 sequence: CASSSGGGGAAAGANVLTF. CDR3 nucleotide sequence: TGCGCCAGCAGCTCAGGAGGGGGGGGCGCAGCCGCTGGGGCCAACGTCCTGACTTTC. This chain uses TRBV5-1 with TRBJ2-6; D possibly corresponds to TRBD2 (7 bases). V was shortened by 3 bases and J by 2 bases, with 21 bases between the two germline ends. The CDR3 extends over 19 amino acids. Germline V CDR1 and CDR2: SGHRS, YFSETQ.

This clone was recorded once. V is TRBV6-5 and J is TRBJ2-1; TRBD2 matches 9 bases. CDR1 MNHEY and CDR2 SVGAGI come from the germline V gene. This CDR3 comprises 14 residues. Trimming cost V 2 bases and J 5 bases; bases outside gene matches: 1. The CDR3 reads CASSYLAGHNEQFF. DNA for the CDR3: TGTGCCAGCAGTTACCTAGCGGGGCACAATGAGCAGTTCTTC.

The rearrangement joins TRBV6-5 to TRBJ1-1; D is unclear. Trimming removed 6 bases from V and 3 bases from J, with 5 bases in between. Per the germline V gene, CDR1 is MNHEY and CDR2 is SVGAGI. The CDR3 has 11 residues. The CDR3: CASRYDTEAFF. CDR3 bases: TGTGCCAGCAGATATGACACTGAAGCTTTCTTT.

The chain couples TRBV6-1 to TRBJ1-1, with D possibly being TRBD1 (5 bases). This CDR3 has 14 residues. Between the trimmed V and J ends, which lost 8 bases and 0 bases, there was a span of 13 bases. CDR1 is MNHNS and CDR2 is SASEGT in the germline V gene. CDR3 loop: CASCRSTVNTEAFF. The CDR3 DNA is TGTGCCAGCTGTCGCTCGACAGTGAACACTGAAGCTTTCTTT.

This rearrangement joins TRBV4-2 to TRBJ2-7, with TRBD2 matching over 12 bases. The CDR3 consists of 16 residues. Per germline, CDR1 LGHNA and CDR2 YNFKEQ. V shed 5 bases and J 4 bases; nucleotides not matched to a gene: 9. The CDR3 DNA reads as TGTGCCAGCAGCTCCCAGACTAGCGGGAGTAGTTACGAGCAGTACTTC. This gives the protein CASSSQTSGSSYEQYF.

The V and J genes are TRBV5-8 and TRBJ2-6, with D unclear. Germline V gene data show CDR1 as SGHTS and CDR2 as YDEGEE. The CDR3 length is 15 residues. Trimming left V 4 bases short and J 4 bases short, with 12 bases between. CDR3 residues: CASSSETSGANVLTF. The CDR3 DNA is TGTGCCAGCAGCAGTGAGACATCCGGGGCCAACGTCCTGACTTTC.